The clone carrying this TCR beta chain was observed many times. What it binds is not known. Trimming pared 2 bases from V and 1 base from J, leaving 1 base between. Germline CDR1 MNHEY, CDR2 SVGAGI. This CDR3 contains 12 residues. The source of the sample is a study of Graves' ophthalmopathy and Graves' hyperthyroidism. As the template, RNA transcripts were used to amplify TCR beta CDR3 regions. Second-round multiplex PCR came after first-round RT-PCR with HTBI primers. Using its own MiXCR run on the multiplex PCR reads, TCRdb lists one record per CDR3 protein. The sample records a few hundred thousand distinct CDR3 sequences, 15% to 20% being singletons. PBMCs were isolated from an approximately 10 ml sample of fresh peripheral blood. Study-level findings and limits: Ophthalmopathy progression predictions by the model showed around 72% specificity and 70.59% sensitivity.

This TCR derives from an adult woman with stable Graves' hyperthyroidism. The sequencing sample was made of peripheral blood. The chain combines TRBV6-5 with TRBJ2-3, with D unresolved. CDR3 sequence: CASSYGTDTQYF. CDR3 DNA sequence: TGTGCCAGCAGTTACGGCACAGATACGCAGTATTTT.